The 7 T cell receptor beta chains reported below all come from one sample, sequenced in a study of cytomegalovirus exposure and HLA in healthy donors. The PCR employed 60 Vbeta primers together with 13 Jbeta primers. Repertoires were generated with immunoSEQ multiplex PCR, while TCRdb's copy carries only in-frame clones and drops some. The profile covers under 200,000 clones, with around four fifths appearing a single time and 0.96% taken by the ten largest. Source material: PBMCs. The receptors originated from a girl aged 2 to 9 in good health and CMV-seropositive.

The chain employs TRBV15 and TRBJ1-1; maybe TRBD1 (5 bases). V was clipped by 2 bases and J by 11 bases, with 9 bases between them. CDR1 and CDR2 (germline): LNHNV, YYDKDF (reference sequence). The CDR3 consists of 11 residues. CDR3 in DNA: TGTGCCACCAGCAGACCTGGGGCGGCTTTCTTT. It codes for CATSRPGAAFF.

The gene calls are TRBV2 and TRBJ1-1; D uncertain. This CDR3 region has 12 residues. Trimming took 1 base from V and 6 from J, leaving 6 bases between them. Germline CDR1 SNHLY, CDR2 FYNNEI. CDR3 protein: CASSEGPAEAFF. DNA for the CDR3: TGTGCCAGCAGTGAAGGGCCCGCTGAAGCTTTCTTT.

A single count supports this clone. The V call is TRBV4-1, the J call TRBJ2-2; 9 nucleotides agree with TRBD2. Germline loops: CDR1 MGHRA, CDR2 YSYEKL. The CDR3 totals 17 residues. The ends lost 2 bases at V and 2 bases at J; junction bases unmatched: 6. CDR3: CASSQKTSGVNTGELFF. The CDR3 nucleotides read TGCGCCAGCAGCCAAAAGACTAGCGGAGTTAACACCGGGGAGCTGTTTTTT.

The chain carries TRBV6-1 and TRBJ1-1; TRBD1 matches 8 bases. The CDR3 spans 15 residues. Unmatched junction bases numbered 9, after V lost 1 base and J lost 8 bases. Germline assignment: CDR1 MNHNS and CDR2 SASEGT. The CDR3 region has the DNA TGTGCCAGCAGTGAAGGAGGGACAGGTATAGGAGAAGCTTTCTTT. This translates into CASSEGGTGIGEAFF.

The chain carries TRBV28 and TRBJ2-3; 8 bases match TRBD2. This CDR3 has 16 residues. V gave up 7 bases and J gave up 6 bases; unmatched junction bases: 15. Germline assignment: CDR1 MDHEN and CDR2 SYDVKM. Here the CDR3 reads CASTDHGPGGMDTQYF. CDR3 nucleotides: TGTGCCAGCACCGACCATGGACCGGGGGGGATGGATACGCAGTATTTT.

The V gene is TRBV6-5, the J gene TRBJ1-4; D gene unclear. V shed 0 bases and J shed 8 bases, with 10 bases lying between them. Germline values: CDR1 MNHEY, CDR2 SVGAGI. The CDR3 is 14 amino acids. The CDR3 loop reads CASSYSEVEEKLFF. The CDR3 nucleotides are TGTGCCAGCAGTTACTCTGAAGTCGAGGAAAAACTGTTTTTT.

This rearrangement joins TRBV6-1 to TRBJ2-1, with TRBD2 as a possible D gene (5 bases). Trimming removed 2 bases from V and 4 bases from J, with 15 bases in between. The CDR3 runs 16 residues. Germline lookup yields CDR1 MNHNS and CDR2 SASEGT. The CDR3 spells CASSERGAVPYNEQFF. DNA for the CDR3: TGTGCCAGCAGTGAACGGGGAGCAGTCCCTTACAATGAGCAGTTCTTC.